The subject of this entry is one T cell receptor (beta chain). This clonotype was detected ten times or more. Its antigen has not been determined. There are no base qualities to consult, and no much larger clone falls within one base. These data originate in a study of read filtering for tumor transcriptome and immune sequencing (dated by TCRdb to 2019 to 2021). A note on the overall study: The cohort consisted of about 17 male and some 15 female patients, with a mean age of around 66 years and an age range of roughly 45 to 90. Per sample, about 3.5 to 10.27 million TCR-region mapped reads were obtained with IR-seq, compared with only roughly 75 to 1,400 with RNA-seq. A main aim was a read-filtering strategy for immune repertoire data, specifically whether clonotypes supported by a single read should be removed. TCR repertoires obtained by targeted immune repertoire sequencing and by bulk whole-transcriptome sequencing performed on the same bone marrow samples were compared. By revised international staging, eight or nine patients were R-ISS I, some 16 were R-ISS II and 7 were R-ISS III. After DNase treatment, whole-transcriptome libraries were prepared using the TruSeq RNA Access Library Prep Kit.

TCR libraries were constructed from 350 to 400 ng RNA using the Immunoverse kit, and molecular barcoded adaptors covering alpha/delta and beta/gamma chains were employed. The same RNA used for transcriptome sequencing was used for TCR library preparation. An Illumina HiSeq 4000 with 2 x 150 cycles was used to sequence the TCR libraries. On the authors' methods: TCR reads were aligned to human V, D, J and C references and assembled into CDR3 clonotypes with MiXCR, including quality filtering and error correction. The tcR package in R was used for analysis of clonotype counts and gene usage diversity. For inspection of raw mapping reads, RNA-seq reads were mapped by STAR aligner version 2.5.3a onto GRCh37 of the human genome. IR-seq fastq files were randomly downsampled with Seqtk 1.3 to test the effect of sequencing depth on detected clonotypes. TCRdb reprocessed the public reads (quality trimming at Q25 with fastp, clone calling with MiXCR) and kept in-frame beta chains. Entries are consolidated by CDR3 protein sequence, retaining the most common genes and DNA. Here the V and J calls rest on TCRdb's processing, not on the authors' analysis. This sample comprises about 48,000 distinct CDR3 sequences, around 20% of them detected only once. Less than 20% of the sample goes to the ten largest clones.

Every patient had bone marrow sampled at the time of active disease. Ficoll-Hypaque density gradient centrifugation was used to isolate bone marrow mononuclear cells. CD138-negative cells were obtained by negative selection after labeling with CD138 magnetic microbeads on a MACS separator, removing myeloma plasma cells. Flow cytometry with CD138 antibodies on an Attune NxT was used to check how pure the isolated cells were. TRIzol reagent was used to extract total RNA, which was then quantified with a NanoDrop spectrophotometer. For each patient, the CD138-negative bone marrow sample underwent paired RNA-seq and IR-seq. Overall study outcomes, separate from this receptor: The correlation between IR-seq and RNA-seq shared clonotype proportions was increased by removal of single-read clonotypes. Single-read clonotypes made up roughly 85% of clonotypes but only about 4% of total reads in IR-seq, compared with roughly three quarters of clonotypes and 35% to 55% of reads in RNA-seq. Rather than purified T cells, the sorted CD138-negative fraction was a mixed bone marrow immune population. IR-seq captured clonotypes at much higher depth and more reliably than RNA-seq, and smaller IR-seq throughput sufficed to identify most shared clonotypes.

This TCR derives from a donor aged 40 or older with multiple myeloma. Sequenced sample: a population of CD138-negative cells sorted from bone marrow. Read against the paper, the sample's cell subset or site label means: bone marrow mononuclear cells depleted of CD138+ plasma/myeloma cells by negative magnetic selection.

The CDR3 reads as follows: CASSRSVGGAYNEQFF. The nucleotides are TGTGCCAGCAGCCGGAGCGTCGGAGGGGCCTACAATGAGCAGTTCTTC. The V gene is TRBV3-1 and the J gene is TRBJ2-1, and the D gene may be TRBD2, 6 bases matching. The CDR3 numbers 16 residues from cysteine through phenylalanine. Only the CDR3 region is kept as DNA, spanning 48 bases read in frame from base 1. At the junction V is shortened by 4 bases and J by 2 bases, with 15 bases in between. Via the germline V gene (reference sequence), CDR1 is LGHDT and CDR2 YNNKEL.